This T cell receptor beta chain appears in the sequencing data of a study of OX40 agonist ivuxolimab in advanced cancers. Study overall: Intravenous ivuxolimab at 0.01 to 10 mg/kg was given to patients every 2 weeks.

The protocol was immunoSEQ multiplex PCR, while the TCRdb copy is restricted to in-frame clones and leaves out a portion. Here the sample spans roughly 64,000 clones, more than 80% being singletons. Deletions cut 0 bases from V and 5 bases from J, with 15 bases between. Germline CDR1 and CDR2: SGDLS and YYNGEE. The CDR3 covers 15 residues. The source was CD4+ or CD8+ T cells sorted from blood, collected in a trial of the OX40 agonist ivuxolimab. V and J are TRBV9 and TRBJ2-7; D is undetermined. The receptor's source is an adult with an advanced solid tumor such as melanoma, head and neck, liver or kidney cancer. The CDR3 DNA sequence: TGTGCCAGCAGCGTAGGACCCAGAGGTACCGACGAGCAGTACTTC. It yields the protein CASSVGPRGTDEQYF.